This T cell receptor beta chain is drawn from a study of blood T cell repertoires in COVID-19. Study as a whole: Whether acute or convalescent, the COVID-19 samples came from the United States, Italy and Spain. Sources were T cells, B-cell-depleted T cells, or PBMCs; the material itself was cDNA or gDNA.

The CDR3 sequence is 12 residues long. The germline V gene has CDR1 SEHNR and CDR2 FQNEAQ (reference sequence). J was trimmed by 7 bases and V by 5 bases; bases with no gene match: 5. Original processing methods: Reference gene primer amplification gave nucleated cell count estimates. Only in-frame clones appear in the TCRdb table, and some are missing; sequencing was by immunoSEQ multiplex PCR. The D gene and trimming were derived from the DNA, and the V and J assignments and clone size from that table. The repertoire holds about 72,000 clones, with around 78% as singletons. The sample was peripheral blood. The genes are TRBV7-9 and TRBJ2-7; 7 nucleotides match TRBD1. This receptor was taken from a woman of 80 years or more with acute or convalescent COVID-19. The CDR3 region is CASSKDRAEQYF. The CDR3 region has the DNA TGTGCCAGCAGCAAAGACAGGGCTGAGCAGTACTTC. The variable domain in full, completed from reference TRBV7-9 and TRBJ2-7, reads DTGVSQNPRHKITKRGQNVTFRCDPISEHNRLYWYRQTLGQGPEFLTYFQNEAQLEKSRLLSDRFSAERPKGSFSTLEIQRTEQGDSAMYLCASSKDRAEQYFGPGTRLTVT.